These T cell receptor beta chains were read from a single sample in a study of blood T cell repertoires in COVID-19. Only in-frame clones appear in the TCRdb table, and some are missing; sequencing was by immunoSEQ multiplex PCR. The table shows 95,000 to 100,000 clones, with 85% occurring only once. Sequencing was performed on peripheral blood. Receptors were obtained from a woman between 65 and 79 years old with active or convalescent COVID-19. Each CDR3 is given with its conserved first and last residue.

CDR3 length	V gene	J gene	CDR3 protein
14	TRBV21-1	TRBJ2-7	CASISPASSYEQYF
14	TRBV6-5	TRBJ2-7	CASSYHGQSYEQYF
15	TRBV15	TRBJ2-3	CATSSAGHDTDTQYF
14	TRBV5-4	TRBJ2-5	CASSPRTSQETQYF
12	TRBV7-2	TRBJ1-5	CASSSGYQPQHF
15	TRBV5-1	TRBJ2-7	CASSSGQGAMYEQYF
14	TRBV18	TRBJ1-2	CASSPLQSNYGYTF
16	TRBV3-1/TRBV3-2	TRBJ2-1	CASSQKWGGHSNEQFF
13	TRBV12-3/TRBV12-4	TRBJ1-2	CASRPTGPYGYTF
16	TRBV5-1	TRBJ1-5	CASSLGVGGAAQPQHF
14	TRBV6-5	TRBJ1-2	CASSYSGLPYGYTF
15	TRBV7-8	TRBJ2-7	CASRTRAGGPYEQYF
14	TRBV6-5	TRBJ1-1	CASSYRTGGTEAFF
14	TRBV27	TRBJ2-3	CASSFRGVGDTQYF
16	TRBV4-3	TRBJ1-3	CASSPGLSRVGNTIYF
16	TRBV9	TRBJ2-1	CASSVVGQGPYNEQFF
14	TRBV27	TRBJ1-4	CASSSTSLNEKLFF
14	TRBV6-5	TRBJ1-4	CASSPSGQYEKLFF
14	TRBV12-5	TRBJ1-6	CASGRDRGDSPLHF
16	TRBV19	TRBJ2-1	CASSKGSAARYNEQFF
15	TRBV5-1	TRBJ2-1	CASSWWDVTDNEQFF
15	TRBV20-1	TRBJ2-5	CSASGPGLKMETQYF
15	TRBV7-2	TRBJ2-2	CASSLAGAGTGELFF